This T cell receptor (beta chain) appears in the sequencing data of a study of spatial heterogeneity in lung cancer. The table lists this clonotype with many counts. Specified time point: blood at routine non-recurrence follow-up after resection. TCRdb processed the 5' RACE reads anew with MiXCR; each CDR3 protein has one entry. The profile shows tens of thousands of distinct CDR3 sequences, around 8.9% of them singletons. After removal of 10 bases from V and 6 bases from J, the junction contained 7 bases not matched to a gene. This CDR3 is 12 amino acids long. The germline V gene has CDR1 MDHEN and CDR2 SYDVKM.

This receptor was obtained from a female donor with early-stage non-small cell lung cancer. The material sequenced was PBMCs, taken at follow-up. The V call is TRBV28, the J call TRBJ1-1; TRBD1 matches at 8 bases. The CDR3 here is CATRGPRPEAFF. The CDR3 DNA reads TGTGCCACCAGGGGGCCTCGGCCTGAAGCTTTCTTT.